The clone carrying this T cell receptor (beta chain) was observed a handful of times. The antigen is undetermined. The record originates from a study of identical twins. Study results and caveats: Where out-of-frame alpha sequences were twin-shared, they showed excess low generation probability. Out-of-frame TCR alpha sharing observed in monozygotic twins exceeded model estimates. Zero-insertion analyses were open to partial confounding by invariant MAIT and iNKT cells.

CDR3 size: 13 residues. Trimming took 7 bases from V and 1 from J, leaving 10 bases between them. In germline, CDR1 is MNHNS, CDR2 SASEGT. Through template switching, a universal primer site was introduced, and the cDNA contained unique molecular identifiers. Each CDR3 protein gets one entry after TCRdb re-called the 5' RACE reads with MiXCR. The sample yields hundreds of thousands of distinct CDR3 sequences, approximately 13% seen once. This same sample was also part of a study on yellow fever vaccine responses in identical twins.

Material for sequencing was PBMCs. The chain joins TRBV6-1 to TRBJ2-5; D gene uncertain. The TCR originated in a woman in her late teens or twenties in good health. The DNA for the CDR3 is TGTGCCAGCAATCCTCTGTTCCAAGAGACCCAGTACTTC. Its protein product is CASNPLFQETQYF.